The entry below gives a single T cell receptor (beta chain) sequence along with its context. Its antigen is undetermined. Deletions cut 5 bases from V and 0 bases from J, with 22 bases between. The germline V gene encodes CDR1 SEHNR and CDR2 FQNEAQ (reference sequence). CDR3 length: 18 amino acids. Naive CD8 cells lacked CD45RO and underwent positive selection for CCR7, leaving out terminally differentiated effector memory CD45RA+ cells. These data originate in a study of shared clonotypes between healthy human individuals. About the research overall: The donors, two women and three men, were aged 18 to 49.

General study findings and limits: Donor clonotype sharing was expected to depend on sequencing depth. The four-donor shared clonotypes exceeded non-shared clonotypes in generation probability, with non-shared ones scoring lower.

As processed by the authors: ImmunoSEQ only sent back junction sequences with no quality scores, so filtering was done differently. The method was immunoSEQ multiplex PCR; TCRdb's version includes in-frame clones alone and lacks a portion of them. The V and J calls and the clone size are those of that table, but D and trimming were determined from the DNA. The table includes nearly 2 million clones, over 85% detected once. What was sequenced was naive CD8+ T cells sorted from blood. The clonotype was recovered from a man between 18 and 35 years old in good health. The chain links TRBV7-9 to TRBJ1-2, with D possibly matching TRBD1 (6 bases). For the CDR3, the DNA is TGTGCCAGCAGCCCACAATACGGCAGGGGCAACGCTAACTATGGCTACACCTTC. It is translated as CASSPQYGRGNANYGYTF.